These T cell receptor beta chains were read from a single sample in a study of T cell repertoires in cytomegalovirus infection. Each CDR3 protein is one row after TCRdb ran MiXCR on the reads. The profile shows more than 140,000 distinct CDR3 sequences, about 6% of them singletons. The sample was PBMCs. The source of these receptors is a human donor in good health (CMV status not recorded). Some clones in this sample may be carry-over from other donors' samples. Both conserved end residues are part of each CDR3. D genes are given only for firm matches. The size entry is marked missing in some rows and otherwise reads once, few, many or a size class.

v_call: TRBV5-6
d_call: -
clone_size: many
j_call: TRBJ2-5
cdr3_nt: TGTGCCAGCAGCTTGGTCGGGCTAGAGGGCGAGACCCAGTACTTC
cdr3_aa: CASSLVGLEGETQYF

v_call: TRBV5-5
d_call: -
clone_size: -
j_call: TRBJ2-1
cdr3_nt: TGTGCCAGCAGCTTGGCCGCTAACAATGAGCAGTTCTTC
cdr3_aa: CASSLAANNEQFF

v_call: TRBV12-3/TRBV12-4
d_call: TRBD1
clone_size: many
j_call: TRBJ1-4
cdr3_nt: TGTGCCAGCAGTTTAGCGCTGGGGACAGTCAATGAAAAACTGTTTTTT
cdr3_aa: CASSLALGTVNEKLFF

v_call: TRBV5-1
d_call: TRBD2
clone_size: -
j_call: TRBJ2-1
cdr3_nt: TGCGCCAGCAGTATGGGACTAGCGGGGAGTGAGCAGTTCTTC
cdr3_aa: CASSMGLAGSEQFF

v_call: TRBV29-1
d_call: -
clone_size: -
j_call: TRBJ1-1
cdr3_nt: TGCAGCGTTGAGACAGGGAACACTGAAGCTTTCTTT
cdr3_aa: CSVETGNTEAFF

v_call: TRBV6-6
d_call: -
clone_size: many
j_call: TRBJ2-7
cdr3_nt: TGTGCCAGCAGTCTTAACTGGGACACCCTCTACGAGCAGTACTTC
cdr3_aa: CASSLNWDTLYEQYF

v_call: TRBV2
d_call: -
clone_size: -
j_call: TRBJ2-7
cdr3_nt: TGTGCCAGTGATCGTCGCACCTACGAGCAGTACTTC
cdr3_aa: CASDRRTYEQYF

v_call: TRBV7-2
d_call: -
clone_size: many
j_call: TRBJ2-7
cdr3_nt: TGTGCCAGCACGCTTACCTCCTACGAGCAGTACTTC
cdr3_aa: CASTLTSYEQYF

v_call: TRBV11-3
d_call: -
clone_size: few
j_call: TRBJ2-3
cdr3_nt: TGTGCCAGCAGCTTAGATTTAACCGGGACTTCCTTCTATTTT
cdr3_aa: CASSLDLTGTSFYF

v_call: TRBV7-2
d_call: TRBD1
clone_size: many
j_call: TRBJ2-2
cdr3_nt: TGTGCCAGCAGCCCAGGGACAGGTTTAAGCGGGGAGCTGTTTTTT
cdr3_aa: CASSPGTGLSGELFF

v_call: TRBV25-1
d_call: -
clone_size: many
j_call: TRBJ1-2
cdr3_nt: TGTGCCAGCAGTGAAGGCACGGTTAACTATGGCTACACCTTC
cdr3_aa: CASSEGTVNYGYTF

v_call: TRBV7-2
d_call: -
clone_size: many
j_call: TRBJ1-5
cdr3_nt: TGTGCCAGCAGTCCCGACAGCTCCCAGCCCCAGCATTTT
cdr3_aa: CASSPDSSQPQHF

v_call: TRBV7-9
d_call: TRBD1
clone_size: few
j_call: TRBJ1-4
cdr3_nt: TGTGCCAGCAACGGGGGGGGACAGGGTGCAACTAATGAAAAACTGTTTTTT
cdr3_aa: CASNGGGQGATNEKLFF

v_call: TRBV7-9
d_call: TRBD1
clone_size: few
j_call: TRBJ2-4
cdr3_nt: TGTGCCAGCAGCTTGGGACAGGGGCCGTCGGAAAACATTCAGTACTTC
cdr3_aa: CASSLGQGPSENIQYF

v_call: TRBV28
d_call: TRBD2
clone_size: many
j_call: TRBJ2-1
cdr3_nt: TGTGCCAGCAGTCTTACGCTAGCGGCCCCTGAGCAGTTCTTC
cdr3_aa: CASSLTLAAPEQFF

v_call: TRBV15
d_call: -
clone_size: few
j_call: TRBJ2-5
cdr3_nt: TGTGCCACCAGCAGAGATGGGGGAGGCCAAGAGACCCAGTACTTC
cdr3_aa: CATSRDGGGQETQYF

v_call: TRBV5-5
d_call: TRBD2
clone_size: -
j_call: TRBJ2-1
cdr3_nt: TGTGCCAGCAGCTGGGGACTAGCGGGGGGATATGGGTACAATGAGCAGTTCTTC
cdr3_aa: CASSWGLAGGYGYNEQFF

v_call: TRBV7-2
d_call: TRBD2
clone_size: many
j_call: TRBJ2-5
cdr3_nt: TGTGCCAGCAGCTTAAGGTTGACTAGCGGGGGGGAAGAGACCCAGTACTTC
cdr3_aa: CASSLRLTSGGEETQYF

v_call: TRBV18
d_call: -
clone_size: few
j_call: TRBJ1-1
cdr3_nt: TGTGCCAGCTCACGCCCGGGGTTAGCTCCCACCGAAGCTTTCTTT
cdr3_aa: CASSRPGLAPTEAFF

v_call: TRBV5-1
d_call: -
clone_size: many
j_call: TRBJ2-5
cdr3_nt: TGCGCCAGCAGCTTAAACCCCGGGTACCAAGAGACCCAGTACTTC
cdr3_aa: CASSLNPGYQETQYF

v_call: TRBV19
d_call: -
clone_size: many
j_call: TRBJ2-4
cdr3_nt: TGTGCCAGTACTCCGCCGGGCGGATTCAAAAACATTCAGTACTTC
cdr3_aa: CASTPPGGFKNIQYF

v_call: TRBV20-1
d_call: -
clone_size: few
j_call: TRBJ2-5
cdr3_nt: TGCAGTGCTCTTAGAGGGGAGACCCAGTACTTC
cdr3_aa: CSALRGETQYF

v_call: TRBV30
d_call: -
clone_size: many
j_call: TRBJ1-5
cdr3_nt: TGTGCCTGGAGTCAGTTACAGGGAGATCAGCCCCAGCATTTT
cdr3_aa: CAWSQLQGDQPQHF

v_call: TRBV7-8
d_call: TRBD1
clone_size: medium-sized
j_call: TRBJ1-2
cdr3_nt: TGTGCCAGCAGCACGCGACTCGGACAGGATGGCTACACCTTC
cdr3_aa: CASSTRLGQDGYTF

v_call: TRBV4-1
d_call: TRBD2
clone_size: many
j_call: TRBJ2-7
cdr3_nt: TGCGCCAGCAGCCAAGGGGCCGGGGGGGCCCAGGACCACGAGCAGTACTTC
cdr3_aa: CASSQGAGGAQDHEQYF

v_call: TRBV18
d_call: -
clone_size: -
j_call: TRBJ2-3
cdr3_nt: TGTGCCAGCTCACCCTCACAGGTAGCCGCGTTCACAGATACGCAGTATTTT
cdr3_aa: CASSPSQVAAFTDTQYF

v_call: TRBV2
d_call: TRBD1
clone_size: -
j_call: TRBJ2-2
cdr3_nt: TGTGCCAGCATCGAGGACAGGGGGAACACCGGGGAGCTGTTTTTT
cdr3_aa: CASIEDRGNTGELFF

v_call: TRBV2
d_call: -
clone_size: few
j_call: TRBJ1-2
cdr3_nt: TGTGCCAGCAGGCAGGGTAGCGACTATGGCTACACCTTC
cdr3_aa: CASRQGSDYGYTF

v_call: TRBV28
d_call: -
clone_size: many
j_call: TRBJ1-2
cdr3_nt: TGTGCCAGCACCCCGGGGGCGAGAATCAACTATGGCTACACCTTC
cdr3_aa: CASTPGARINYGYTF

v_call: TRBV18
d_call: -
clone_size: many
j_call: TRBJ1-1
cdr3_nt: TGTGCCAGCTCACCACCGAAAACGGACACTGAAGCTTTCTTT
cdr3_aa: CASSPPKTDTEAFF

v_call: TRBV7-2
d_call: -
clone_size: many
j_call: TRBJ1-5
cdr3_nt: TGTGCCAGCAGCCTCGCCTCGGGGGAACAGGGTAGACGGCCCCAGCATTTT
cdr3_aa: CASSLASGEQGRRPQHF

v_call: TRBV7-2
d_call: TRBD1
clone_size: many
j_call: TRBJ1-2
cdr3_nt: TGTGCCAGCAGCCCCGGGACAGCTAACTATGGCTACACCTTC
cdr3_aa: CASSPGTANYGYTF

v_call: TRBV7-2
d_call: -
clone_size: many
j_call: TRBJ2-1
cdr3_nt: TGTGCCAGCAGCTTAAGTGGTAGCTACAATGAGCAGTTCTTC
cdr3_aa: CASSLSGSYNEQFF

v_call: TRBV19
d_call: -
clone_size: many
j_call: TRBJ2-7
cdr3_nt: TGTGCCAGTAGTATGGGCAGGGAATCCTACGAGCAGTACTTC
cdr3_aa: CASSMGRESYEQYF

v_call: TRBV11-2
d_call: -
clone_size: many
j_call: TRBJ1-4
cdr3_nt: TGTGCCAGCAGCCGCAGCCAGGATGAAAAACTGTTTTTT
cdr3_aa: CASSRSQDEKLFF

v_call: TRBV3-1
d_call: -
clone_size: many
j_call: TRBJ1-2
cdr3_nt: TGTGCCAGCAGCCAAACAAGGAAGGGCTACACCTTC
cdr3_aa: CASSQTRKGYTF

v_call: TRBV28
d_call: TRBD1
clone_size: many
j_call: TRBJ1-6
cdr3_nt: TGTGCCAGCACCGTACTGACAGGGAATAATTCACCCCTCCACTTT
cdr3_aa: CASTVLTGNNSPLHF

v_call: TRBV7-2
d_call: -
clone_size: many
j_call: TRBJ2-1
cdr3_nt: TGTGCCAGCAGCTTAAACCCTAACTACAACAATGAGCAGTTCTTC
cdr3_aa: CASSLNPNYNNEQFF

v_call: TRBV20-1
d_call: TRBD1
clone_size: few
j_call: TRBJ2-7
cdr3_nt: TGCAGTGCTCCTAGGGGGCCCTACGAGCAGTACTTC
cdr3_aa: CSAPRGPYEQYF

v_call: TRBV7-7
d_call: -
clone_size: few
j_call: TRBJ2-5
cdr3_nt: TGTGCTAGCAGCTTAGAAGGCGTCGGACAAGAGACCCAGTACTTC
cdr3_aa: CASSLEGVGQETQYF

v_call: TRBV7-2
d_call: -
clone_size: many
j_call: TRBJ2-1
cdr3_nt: TGTGCCAGCAGCTTAGGGATGGCTTTCTACAATGAGCAGTTCTTC
cdr3_aa: CASSLGMAFYNEQFF

v_call: TRBV7-2
d_call: -
clone_size: many
j_call: TRBJ2-3
cdr3_nt: TGTGCCAGCACCAGGGACTTGTTCACAGATACGCAGTATTTT
cdr3_aa: CASTRDLFTDTQYF

v_call: TRBV18
d_call: -
clone_size: many
j_call: TRBJ2-3
cdr3_nt: TGTGCCAGCTCACCACCTATTACTGGTATGCGGTGGGTCACAGATACGCAGTATTTT
cdr3_aa: CASSPPITGMRWVTDTQYF

v_call: TRBV20-1
d_call: -
clone_size: few
j_call: TRBJ2-7
cdr3_nt: TGCAGTGCTAGGTCAGCACTACTCTACGAGCAGTACTTC
cdr3_aa: CSARSALLYEQYF

v_call: TRBV5-1
d_call: TRBD2
clone_size: -
j_call: TRBJ2-1
cdr3_nt: TGCGCCAGCAGCCAGGGACTACAAAGCAATGAGCAGTTCTTC
cdr3_aa: CASSQGLQSNEQFF

v_call: TRBV7-8
d_call: -
clone_size: many
j_call: TRBJ2-5
cdr3_nt: TGTGCCAGCAGCTTAAGGTCAGGGCGGAGGATGTCTGGGGAGACCCAGTACTTC
cdr3_aa: CASSLRSGRRMSGETQYF

v_call: TRBV7-2
d_call: -
clone_size: many
j_call: TRBJ2-7
cdr3_nt: TGTGCCAGCAGCTTAGGCCCCCGGACCTCCTACGAGCAGTACTTC
cdr3_aa: CASSLGPRTSYEQYF

v_call: TRBV20-1
d_call: -
clone_size: many
j_call: TRBJ2-2
cdr3_nt: TGCAGTGCTAGCCCCGGGAAGGCTACCGGGGAGCTGTTTTTT
cdr3_aa: CSASPGKATGELFF

v_call: TRBV7-9
d_call: TRBD1
clone_size: many
j_call: TRBJ1-6
cdr3_nt: TGTGCCAGCAGCCGGGACAGGGGTCTCTCCTATAATTCACCCCTCCACTTT
cdr3_aa: CASSRDRGLSYNSPLHF

v_call: TRBV2
d_call: TRBD2
clone_size: -
j_call: TRBJ2-7
cdr3_nt: TGTGCCAGCAGAACTAGCGGGGGAAACTACGAGCAGTACTTC
cdr3_aa: CASRTSGGNYEQYF

v_call: TRBV6-2/TRBV6-3
d_call: TRBD1
clone_size: -
j_call: TRBJ2-5
cdr3_nt: TGTGCCAGCACCAAAGACAGGGCGGTAGAGACCCAGTACTTC
cdr3_aa: CASTKDRAVETQYF

v_call: TRBV7-6
d_call: -
clone_size: few
j_call: TRBJ1-2
cdr3_nt: TGTGCCAGCAGCTCCCCCGGGGTGATGACTAACTACACCTTC
cdr3_aa: CASSSPGVMTNYTF

v_call: TRBV5-6
d_call: -
clone_size: many
j_call: TRBJ2-7
cdr3_nt: TGTGCCAGCAGCTCCCTGACAGCGTTCTCCTACGAGCAGTACTTC
cdr3_aa: CASSSLTAFSYEQYF

v_call: TRBV3-1
d_call: TRBD2
clone_size: few
j_call: TRBJ2-3
cdr3_nt: TGTGCCAGCAGCTCCCTCGGACTAGCGGGGTCTAAAGATACGCAGTATTTT
cdr3_aa: CASSSLGLAGSKDTQYF